A single sample gave rise to the 27 T cell receptor beta chains below, sequenced in a study of lung T cells in sarcoidosis with Löfgren's syndrome. One entry per CDR3 protein results from TCRdb running MiXCR on the reads. The data hold about 19,000 distinct CDR3 sequences, with around 23% observed a single time. The sequenced sample consisted of CD4+ T cells from bronchoalveolar lavage. These receptors were collected from a human donor with sarcoidosis (Löfgren's syndrome or another form), or a control subject (not recorded which).

This clonotype was detected a few times. This sequence joins TRBV10-3 and TRBJ2-5; TRBD1 is a possible D gene (7 bases). The CDR3 length is 15 residues. CDR1 and CDR2 (germline): ENHRY, SYGVKD. V gave up 7 bases and J gave up 2 bases, with 17 bases separating them. CDR3 sequence: CAITKTQGGQETQYF. The CDR3 DNA reads as TGTGCCATCACCAAGACCCAGGGGGGACAAGAGACCCAGTACTTC.

Concerning this clonotype: The junction departs from the called germline gene at one end, perhaps through a read error. The chain carries TRBV2 and TRBJ2-1; 10 positions agree with TRBD2. The CDR3 extends over 15 amino acids. Germline V gives CDR1 SNHLY, CDR2 FYNNEI. The CDR3 protein is CASSYGLAAYNEQLF. CDR3 coding DNA: TGTGCCAGCAGTTACGGACTAGCGGCCTACAATGAGCAGCTCTTC.

This clonotype came up a few times. Mismatch with germline at one junction end may stem from a read error. The rearrangement uses TRBV7-9 and TRBJ1-1, with unresolved D. The CDR3 extends over 14 amino acids. CDR1 and CDR2 (germline): SEHNR, FQNEAQ (reference sequence). The CDR3 DNA is TGTGTCAGCAGCTACTCACAAGGGAGGGCTGAAGCTTTCTTT. Translated: CVSSYSQGRAEAFF.

In its sample, this clonotype ranks as medium-sized. V is TRBV6-2 or TRBV6-3 and J is TRBJ2-7, with 9 bases lining up with TRBD2. Germline lookup yields CDR1 MNHEY and CDR2 SVGEGT. V was pared by 4 bases and J by 3 bases, with 4 bases of the junction left unmatched. CDR3 length: 14 residues. CDR3 protein: CASSSLAGFYEQYF. The CDR3 nucleotides read TGTGCCAGCAGTTCCCTAGCGGGATTCTACGAGCAGTACTTC.

This clonotype was seen repeatedly, ten times or more. This chain uses TRBV6-5 with TRBJ1-5, with D maybe TRBD1 (6 bases). Germline CDR1 is MNHEY and CDR2 is SVGAGI. Trimming took 0 bases from V and 0 from J, leaving 18 bases between them. The CDR3 has 19 amino acids. CDR3 coding DNA: TGTGCCAGCAGTTACTCCTTTGGGGGACAAAGGATTAGCAATCAGCCCCAGCATTTT. Protein product: CASSYSFGGQRISNQPQHF.

In the case of this clonotype: This CDR3 is missing its conserved last phenylalanine or tryptophan, likely due to a read error. This rearrangement joins TRBV7-9 to TRBJ2-1, with D possibly being TRBD1 (6 bases). The CDR3 runs 18 residues. Trimming stripped 5 bases from V and 0 bases from J, with 20 bases between. Per germline, CDR1 SEHNR and CDR2 FQNEAQ (reference sequence). The CDR3 protein is CASSPRGTGTSSYNEQFS. CDR3 sequence (DNA): TGTGCCAGCAGCCCCAGGGGTACCGGGACAAGCTCCTACAATGAGCAGTTCTCC.

This clonotype was recorded a few times. A read error may be the cause here, since a much bigger clone is one base away. The V call is TRBV28, the J call TRBJ1-1; D is unresolved. The germline gives CDR1 MDHEN, CDR2 SYDVKM. Trimming took 10 bases from V and 6 from J, leaving 12 bases between them. This CDR3 has 11 amino acids. CDR3 residues: CATLAYAEAFF. The CDR3 bases are TGTGCCACTTTGGCCTACGCTGAAGCTTTCTTT.

This clonotype was seen at least ten times. This CDR3 is CASSQGPATGELFF. Here the CDR3 DNA reads TGCGCCAGCAGCCAAGGACCAGCTACCGGGGAGCTGTTTTTT. The V and J genes are TRBV4-1 and TRBJ2-2; D unclear. This CDR3 comprises 14 residues. V was trimmed by 1 base and J by 5 bases, leaving 8 bases between them. The germline V gene encodes CDR1 MGHRA and CDR2 YSYEKL.

This clonotype has a single count. A read error is possible here, since a much larger clone lies one base away. The chain uses TRBV25-1 and TRBJ1-4; weak D call: TRBD1 (5 bases). The CDR3 totals 13 residues. Germline V gene data show CDR1 as MGHDK and CDR2 as SYGVNS. The germline V and J ends were trimmed by 10 bases and 4 bases, with 13 bases remaining between them. The chain's CDR3 is CATRDGFNEKLFF. CDR3 DNA: TGTGCCACCCGGGACGGCTTTAATGAAAAACTGTTTTTT. Supplemented by reference TRBV25-1 and TRBJ1-4, the full variable domain reads EADIYQTPRYLVIGTGKKITLECSQTMGHDKMYWYQQDPGMELHLIHYSYGVNSTEKGDLSSESTVSRIRTEHFPLTLESARPSHTSQYLCATRDGFNEKLFFGSGTQLSVL.

This clonotype appeared many times. The chain links TRBV7-2 to TRBJ1-2; D is uncertain. V shed 3 bases and J shed 4 bases, with 9 bases lying between them. Germline values: CDR1 SGHTA, CDR2 FQGNSA. CDR3 size: 13 residues. CDR3 residues: CASSFEGSYGYTF. CDR3 coding DNA: TGTGCCAGCAGCTTTGAGGGTTCCTATGGCTACACCTTC.

A word on this clonotype: This may be a read error, as it is one base from a much larger clone. The rearrangement links TRBV2 to TRBJ2-3; D possibly corresponds to TRBD1 (5 bases). Trimming left V 11 bases short and J 0 bases short, with 15 bases between. The CDR3 length is 14 residues. CDR1 is SNHLY and CDR2 is FYNNEI in the germline V gene. The CDR3 here is CAGMMDTSTDTQYF. In DNA, the CDR3 is TGTGCCGGCATGATGGACACTAGCACAGATACGCAGTATTTT. The full variable domain, rest sourced from reference TRBV2 and TRBJ2-3, is EPEVTQTPSHQVTQMGQEVILRCVPISNHLYFYWYRQILGQKVEFLVSFYNNEISEKSEIFDDQFSVERPDGSNFTLKIRSTKLEDSAMYFCAGMMDTSTDTQYFGPGTRLTVL.

Sample share makes this clonotype medium-sized (0.01 to 0.1%). V and J are TRBV6-2 or TRBV6-3 and TRBJ2-1; 10 bases line up with TRBD2. The V and J ends lost 3 bases and 7 bases, in that order; junction bases with no gene match: 6. This CDR3 spans 15 amino acids. Germline V gene sequence: CDR1 MNHEY, CDR2 SVGEGT. CDR3: CASSYPLAGVNEQFF. In DNA, the CDR3 is TGTGCCAGCAGTTATCCCCTAGCGGGAGTTAATGAGCAGTTCTTC.

Turning to this clonotype: The final CDR3 position lacks the conserved phenylalanine or tryptophan, pointing to a likely read error. The V call is TRBV7-3, the J call TRBJ2-2, with D perhaps TRBD1 (6 bases). CDR1 is SGHTA, CDR2 FQGTGA, per germline. The length of the CDR3 is 13 residues. Trimming pared 8 bases from V and 0 bases from J, leaving 7 bases between. The CDR3 loop reads CASGTPNTGELFV. The CDR3 nucleotides are TGTGCCAGCGGGACACCGAACACCGGGGAGCTGTTTGTT.

This clonotype is medium-sized (0.01 to 0.1%). The rearrangement links TRBV28 to TRBJ1-1; a possible D gene is TRBD1 (5 bases). Trimming shortened V by 7 bases and J by 4 bases, and 10 bases separated the two germline ends. Germline assignment: CDR1 MDHEN and CDR2 SYDVKM. The CDR3 extends over 12 amino acids. The CDR3, as DNA: TGTGCCAGCACTCTGGGGGGCACTGAAGCTTTCTTT. It yields the protein CASTLGGTEAFF.

CDR3 nucleotide sequence: TGTGCCAGCATGGCCATTGGGTTTGAGCAGTTCTTC. Translating gives CASMAIGFEQFF. The chain links TRBV2 to TRBJ2-1; D uncertain. This CDR3 spans 12 amino acids. V lost 7 bases, J lost 9 bases, and 13 bases lay in between. CDR1 is SNHLY, CDR2 FYNNEI, per germline.

This clonotype came up many times. The chain recombines TRBV12-3 or TRBV12-4 with TRBJ2-1; TRBD2 matches 7 bases. V trimming: 7 bases; J trimming: 5 bases; junction bases outside the gene matches: 14. The CDR3 spans 16 residues. CDR3 in DNA: TGTGCCAGCACCCCAAGGAGAAGCGGGAAGAACAATGAGCAGTTCTTC. Protein: CASTPRRSGKNNEQFF.

Comments on this clonotype: Sequence at one end of the junction differs from germline and may be a read error. The chain joins TRBV27 to TRBJ1-1; a weak D match, TRBD1 (5 bases). Germline values: CDR1 MNHEY, CDR2 SMNVEV (reference sequence). The length of the CDR3 is 14 residues. The CDR3 DNA sequence: TGTGCTAGCACCCTGAGACGGGGGAGCGCTGAAGCTTTCTTT. Protein product: CASTLRRGSAEAFF.

This rearrangement joins TRBV4-2 to TRBJ2-3; 8 bases align to TRBD1. V shed 0 bases and J 0 bases; nucleotides not matched to a gene: 8. The CDR3 covers 18 residues. Germline CDR1 LGHNA, CDR2 YNFKEQ. The CDR3 DNA reads TGTGCCAGCAGCCAAGAGGGGCTCAGGGGGCGTAGCACAGATACGCAGTATTTT. It specifies CASSQEGLRGRSTDTQYF.

This clonotype came up many times. The J gene is TRBJ1-3, the V gene TRBV7-9; 9 bases map to TRBD1. The CDR3 has 14 residues. V dropped 5 bases and J dropped 6; count of bases not matched to a gene: 5. The germline gives CDR1 SEHNR, CDR2 FQNEAQ (reference sequence). CDR3 sequence (DNA): TGTGCCAGCAGCATGGGACAGGGAGAAAACACCATATATTTT. It specifies CASSMGQGENTIYF.

As regards this clonotype: Possible read error: a much larger clone is one base away. V gene TRBV5-1 combines with J gene TRBJ1-1; possibly TRBD1 for D (5 bases). Trimming removed 2 bases at V and 1 base at J, with 9 bases between. This CDR3 comprises 14 residues. Per the germline V gene, CDR1 is SGHRS and CDR2 is YFSETQ. The DNA for the CDR3 is TGCGCCAGCAGCTTTCCAGGGCAGAACACTGAAGCTTTCTTT. This codes for CASSFPGQNTEAFF.

V is TRBV12-3 or TRBV12-4 and J is TRBJ1-2, with 7 bases identical to TRBD1. Trimming removed 6 bases from V and 3 bases from J; junction bases left unmatched: 13. The CDR3 extends over 16 amino acids. Written as DNA, the CDR3 is TGTGCCAGCAGCTTAATTCCGGGACAGCAAGACTATGGCTACACCTTC. Its translation is CASSLIPGQQDYGYTF.

As regards this clonotype: A single base separates this from a much larger clone, so it may be a read error. The V call is TRBV28, the J call TRBJ2-1; D not certain. CDR1 is MDHEN, CDR2 SYDVKM, per germline. The CDR3 covers 15 residues. The CDR3 coding sequence is TGTGCCGGCAGTCCCTGGATTAGCTCCTACAATGAGCAGTTCTTC. Translating gives CAGSPWISSYNEQFF.

The genes are TRBV5-1 and TRBJ2-3; 8 bases fit TRBD2. The germline CDR1 and CDR2 sequences are SGHRS and YFSETQ. J was trimmed by 2 bases and V by 1 base; bases with no gene match: 12. This CDR3 region has 18 residues. CDR3 DNA sequence: TGCGCCAGCAGCTTGAACAGGGTGGCTAGCGGGTCCACAGATACGCAGTATTTT. Translating gives CASSLNRVASGSTDTQYF.

This clonotype was counted many times. J is TRBJ2-1 and V is TRBV28; D call uncertain. The CDR3 spans 11 residues. CDR1 and CDR2 from the germline V gene are MDHEN and SYDVKM. Trimming removed 1 base at V and 6 bases at J, with 1 base between. As DNA, the CDR3 is TGTGCCAGCAGTTTATCCAATGAGCAGTTCTTC. Translating gives CASSLSNEQFF.

As regards this clonotype: A read error is possible here, since a much larger clone lies one base away. The J gene is TRBJ2-5, the V gene TRBV20-1; tentatively, D is TRBD2 (7 bases). The CDR3 covers 15 residues. Germline V gene lookup returns CDR1 DFQATT and CDR2 SNEGSKA (reference sequence). Written as DNA, the CDR3 is TGCAGTGCTAGAGATCCAGTGGGAGGGGGAGAGGCCCAGTACTTC. It specifies CSARDPVGGGEAQYF.

This clonotype was seen many times. The chain uses TRBV4-1 and TRBJ2-1, with TRBD2 matching 11 bases. The germline gives CDR1 MGHRA, CDR2 YSYEKL. Trimming took 4 bases from V and 9 from J; bases not matched to a gene: 11. The CDR3 consists of 16 residues. CDR3 nucleotides: TGCGCCAGCAGCCCGGGACTAGCGGTCCAATCGGGTGAGCAGTTCTTC. Translating it yields CASSPGLAVQSGEQFF.

This clonotype has ten or more counts. CDR3 residues: CASLAFTDTEAFF. CDR3 nucleotides: TGTGCCAGCCTCGCCTTCACGGACACTGAAGCTTTCTTT. The chain couples TRBV7-9 to TRBJ1-1; D unclear. V was cut by 8 bases and J by 3 bases, with 13 bases left in between. The CDR3 totals 13 residues. Germline V gene data show CDR1 as SEHNR and CDR2 as FQNEAQ (reference sequence). Looking up the rest from reference TRBV7-9 and TRBJ1-1 gives the full variable domain: DTGVSQNPRHKITKRGQNVTFRCDPISEHNRLYWYRQTLGQGPEFLTYFQNEAQLEKSRLLSDRFSAERPKGSFSTLEIQRTEQGDSAMYLCASLAFTDTEAFFGQGTRLTVV.